The 26 T cell receptor beta chains below all came from one sample that was sequenced in a study of cytomegalovirus exposure and HLA in healthy donors. PCR employed 60 Vbeta and 13 Jbeta primers. Using immunoSEQ multiplex PCR, the repertoire was profiled, and TCRdb retains in-frame clones only, with some absent. Reported are around 200,000 clones; the ten largest clones contain approximately 0.72%. What was sequenced was PBMCs. All receptors come from a woman in her late teens or twenties in good health and CMV-seropositive.

The V gene is TRBV11-2, the J gene TRBJ1-6; D is ambiguous. In germline, CDR1 is SGHAT, CDR2 FQNNGV. The length of the CDR3 is 12 residues. The germline V and J ends were trimmed by 1 base and 14 bases, with 9 bases remaining between them. CDR3 DNA sequence: TGTGCCAGCAGCTTAGGTGGGAGATCCCTCCACTTT. It codes for CASSLGGRSLHF.

CDR3 DNA sequence: TGTGCCAGCAGCGTAGCCTATGGACAGGGCTACGAGCAGTACTTC. Its translation: CASSVAYGQGYEQYF. This sequence joins TRBV9 and TRBJ2-7, with 8 bases identical to TRBD1. Trimming removed 0 bases from V and 3 bases from J; junction bases left unmatched: 5. CDR1 and CDR2 from the germline V gene are SGDLS and YYNGEE. CDR3 length equals 15 residues.

The chain employs TRBV7-2 and TRBJ2-5, with 12 bases lining up with TRBD2. CDR1 is SGHTA and CDR2 is FQGNSA in the germline V gene. V was clipped by 4 bases and J by 4 bases; unmatched bases: 7. This CDR3 is built from 16 residues. The CDR3 nucleotides read TGTGCCAGCAGCTCGAGACTAGCGGGAGTATCAGAGACCCAGTACTTC. Its translation: CASSSRLAGVSETQYF.

The chain joins TRBV2 to TRBJ1-4, with a possible D match to TRBD1 (6 bases). Germline V gene sequence: CDR1 SNHLY, CDR2 FYNNEI. Trimming removed 4 bases at V and 1 base at J, with 10 bases between. This CDR3 region has 15 residues. The CDR3 bases are TGTGCCAGCAGTGTACAGGGTGTAACTAATGAAAAACTGTTTTTT. Amino acids: CASSVQGVTNEKLFF. Full variable domain (rest looked up from reference TRBV2 and TRBJ1-4): EPEVTQTPSHQVTQMGQEVILRCVPISNHLYFYWYRQILGQKVEFLVSFYNNEISEKSEIFDDQFSVERPDGSNFTLKIRSTKLEDSAMYFCASSVQGVTNEKLFFGSGTQLSVL.

The chain combines TRBV19 with TRBJ1-2, with 7 bases that match TRBD1. The CDR3 has 15 amino acids. From germline, CDR1 is LNHDA and CDR2 SQIVND (reference sequence). With V trimmed by 9 bases and J by 0 bases, 10 bases remained unmatched. DNA for the CDR3: TGTGCCAGCCATATTCCGGGACAGCCTAACTATGGCTACACCTTC. Its translation is CASHIPGQPNYGYTF.

The rearrangement uses TRBV6-1 and TRBJ1-4; possible D gene TRBD1, 6 bases. CDR1 and CDR2 (germline): MNHNS, SASEGT. The CDR3 has 16 residues. Trimming removed 0 bases at V and 8 bases at J, with 16 bases between. The CDR3 loop is CASSEALEGEGEKLFF. CDR3 coding DNA: TGTGCCAGCAGTGAAGCGCTTGAGGGGGAGGGGGAAAAACTGTTTTTT.

The rearrangement links TRBV19 to TRBJ1-2, with 7 bases lining up with TRBD1. Germline V gives CDR1 LNHDA, CDR2 SQIVND (reference sequence). The ends lost 4 bases at V and 5 bases at J; junction bases unmatched: 4. The CDR3 spans 13 residues. Here the CDR3 reads CASSTRQGYGYTF. The CDR3 DNA follows: TGTGCCAGTAGTACCCGACAGGGATATGGCTACACCTTC.

The chain carries TRBV29-1 and TRBJ2-1; 11 bases agree with TRBD2. Germline CDR1 and CDR2: SQVTM and ANQGSEA. J lost 9 bases, V lost 6 bases, and 7 bases had no gene match. The CDR3 sequence is 13 residues long. In DNA, the CDR3 is TGCAGCGTGTATAGCGGGAGGGCCGGTGAGCAGTTCTTC. This translates into CSVYSGRAGEQFF.

The chain uses TRBV19 and TRBJ1-2; 9 nucleotides line up with TRBD1. CDR1 and CDR2 from the germline V gene are LNHDA and SQIVND (reference sequence). CDR3 length: 15 residues. The ends lost 6 bases at V and 4 bases at J; junction bases unmatched: 9. The CDR3 sequence: CASRQQGAHSYGYTF. CDR3 nucleotides: TGTGCCAGTAGGCAACAGGGGGCGCATAGCTATGGCTACACCTTC.

The V and J genes are TRBV7-9 and TRBJ2-5; D remains unclear. CDR3 size: 16 residues. The V end lost 1 base, the J end lost 4 bases, and 16 bases lay between the germline ends. The germline CDR1 and CDR2 sequences are SEHNR and FQNEAQ (reference sequence). CDR3: CASSLVGRRGGETQYF. The CDR3 DNA follows: TGTGCCAGCAGCTTAGTAGGAAGACGAGGTGGAGAGACCCAGTACTTC.

CDR3 sequence (DNA): TGTGCCAGCAGCCCCTTGGGGGGGGTCGCGAGGGGCTACACCTTC. Protein product: CASSPLGGVARGYTF. The rearrangement joins TRBV9 to TRBJ1-2; tentative D call: TRBD1 (5 bases). CDR3 length equals 15 residues. Germline V lookup: CDR1 SGDLS, CDR2 YYNGEE. V shed 4 bases and J shed 8 bases, with 21 bases lying between them.

The chain has TRBV16 and TRBJ2-1; 7 bases line up with TRBD2. Germline V CDR1 and CDR2: KGHSY, FQNENV. The CDR3 runs to 14 residues. J lost 7 bases, V lost 1 base, and 4 bases had no gene match. The CDR3 protein is CASSQLRGGNEQFF. CDR3 sequence (DNA): TGTGCCAGCAGCCAATTGAGGGGAGGGAATGAGCAGTTCTTC.

The chain links TRBV5-6 to TRBJ1-1; 7 bases line up with TRBD1. There are 15 residues in the CDR3. Trimming removed 2 bases from V and 3 bases from J; junction bases left unmatched: 7. CDR1 SGHDT and CDR2 YYEEEE come from the germline V gene. The CDR3, as DNA: TGTGCCAGCAGCTTCCGACAGGGTGGGTACACTGAAGCTTTCTTT. Its translation is CASSFRQGGYTEAFF. Full variable domain (missing parts from reference TRBV5-6 and TRBJ1-1): DAGVTQSPTHLIKTRGQQVTLRCSPKSGHDTVSWYQQALGQGPQFIFQYYEEEERQRGNFPDRFSGHQFPNYSSELNVNALLLGDSALYLCASSFRQGGYTEAFFGQGTRLTVV.

This chain uses TRBV28 with TRBJ2-1; D uncertain. The CDR3 spans 15 residues. The germline V gene has CDR1 MDHEN and CDR2 SYDVKM. V dropped 4 bases and J dropped 0 bases, with 10 bases sitting between them. CDR3 sequence: CASSSLVSSYNEQFF. In nucleotides, the CDR3 is TGTGCCAGCAGTTCTCTAGTGAGCTCCTACAATGAGCAGTTCTTC.

Notes on this clone: Other nucleotide sequences from this sample produce the same CDR3. The chain recombines TRBV11-3 with TRBJ2-3; 7 nucleotides match TRBD2. This CDR3 has 14 amino acids. The V segment lost 5 bases and the J segment 3 bases; nucleotides outside the gene matches: 5. Germline CDR1 is SGHNT and CDR2 is YENEEA. CDR3 residues: CASSPSGGTDTQYF. In DNA form, the CDR3 reads TGTGCCAGCAGCCCTTCCGGGGGGACAGATACGCAGTATTTT.

The genes are TRBV7-6 and TRBJ2-7; the D gene is possibly TRBD2 (6 bases). Germline assignment: CDR1 SGHVS and CDR2 FNYEAQ. V was shortened by 2 bases and J by 2 bases, with 10 bases between the two germline ends. This CDR3 is 14 amino acids long. CDR3 nucleotides: TGTGCCAGCAGCTTAAAGGGAGGCCCCTACGAGCAGTACTTC. Translating gives CASSLKGGPYEQYF. The variable domain in full, with the rest retrieved from reference TRBV7-6 and TRBJ2-7, is GAGVSQSPRYKVTKRGQDVALRCDPISGHVSLYWYRQALGQGPEFLTYFNYEAQQDKSGLPNDRFSAERPEGSISTLTIQRTEQRDSAMYRCASSLKGGPYEQYFGPGTRLTVT.

The gene calls are TRBV25-1 and TRBJ1-5, with unresolved D. CDR1 is MGHDK, CDR2 SYGVNS, per germline. V was clipped by 0 bases and J by 2 bases, with 14 bases between them. This CDR3 has 17 residues. The CDR3 spells CASSEYVGQYRNQPQHF. In nucleotides, the CDR3 is TGTGCCAGCAGTGAATATGTTGGGCAGTACCGCAATCAGCCCCAGCATTTT.

This chain joins TRBV7-9 and TRBJ1-4; D gene ambiguous. Trimming shortened V by 1 base and J by 4 bases, and 10 bases separated the two germline ends. Germline values: CDR1 SEHNR, CDR2 FQNEAQ (reference sequence). The CDR3 length is 15 residues. As DNA, the CDR3 is TGTGCCAGCAGCTTAGATCCGGGGATTAATGAAAAACTGTTTTTT. Its protein product is CASSLDPGINEKLFF.

The V call is TRBV2, the J call TRBJ1-2; 11 bases line up with TRBD1. V was pared by 9 bases and J by 3 bases, with 0 bases of the junction left unmatched. The CDR3 runs to 12 residues. Per germline, CDR1 SNHLY and CDR2 FYNNEI. The CDR3 loop reads CARGQGDYGYTF. The DNA of the CDR3 is TGTGCCAGGGGACAGGGGGACTATGGCTACACCTTC. The full variable domain, completed using reference TRBV2 and TRBJ1-2, is EPEVTQTPSHQVTQMGQEVILRCVPISNHLYFYWYRQILGQKVEFLVSFYNNEISEKSEIFDDQFSVERPDGSNFTLKIRSTKLEDSAMYFCARGQGDYGYTFGSGTRLTVV.

This chain joins TRBV7-2 and TRBJ2-5; 12 bases align to TRBD2. Germline loops: CDR1 SGHTA, CDR2 FQGNSA. The CDR3 runs to 15 residues. Trimming cost V 5 bases and J 0 bases; bases outside gene matches: 1. For the CDR3, the DNA is TGTGCCAGCAGCCGGACTAGCGGGGACCAAGAGACCCAGTACTTC. This codes for CASSRTSGDQETQYF. The full variable domain, rest sourced from reference TRBV7-2 and TRBJ2-5, is GAGVSQSPSNKVTEKGKDVELRCDPISGHTALYWYRQSLGQGLEFLIYFQGNSAPDKSGLPSDRFSAERTGGSVSTLTIQRTQQEDSAVYLCASSRTSGDQETQYFGPGTRLLVL.

The V gene is TRBV27, the J gene TRBJ2-2; 7 bases are shared with TRBD2. V dropped 5 bases and J dropped 7; count of bases not matched to a gene: 7. Germline V lookup: CDR1 MNHEY, CDR2 SMNVEV (reference sequence). This CDR3 contains 14 residues. Here the CDR3 reads CASSTLATGGELFF. The DNA of the CDR3 is TGTGCCAGCAGTACACTAGCGACCGGCGGGGAGCTGTTTTTT.

CDR3 DNA: TGTGCCAGCAGTGAAAAAAGCGGAACCACAGATACGCAGTATTTT. As protein: CASSEKSGTTDTQYF. This rearrangement joins TRBV2 to TRBJ2-3, with a possible D match to TRBD2 (5 bases). CDR3 size: 15 residues. The germline gives CDR1 SNHLY, CDR2 FYNNEI. Trimming pared 2 bases from V and 2 bases from J, leaving 11 bases between.

The chain employs TRBV2 and TRBJ1-2; the match to TRBD1 covers 8 bases. With V trimmed by 5 bases and J by 4 bases, 3 bases remained unmatched. CDR1 is SNHLY, CDR2 FYNNEI, per germline. The CDR3 totals 13 residues. As DNA, the CDR3 is TGTGCCAGCAGTTCGGACAGGGTCTATGGCTACACCTTC. This gives the protein CASSSDRVYGYTF. Variable domain in full (rest from reference TRBV2 and TRBJ1-2): EPEVTQTPSHQVTQMGQEVILRCVPISNHLYFYWYRQILGQKVEFLVSFYNNEISEKSEIFDDQFSVERPDGSNFTLKIRSTKLEDSAMYFCASSSDRVYGYTFGSGTRLTVV.

The rearrangement links TRBV5-4 to TRBJ2-2, with TRBD2 matching 8 bases. V gave up 4 bases and J gave up 6 bases; unmatched junction bases: 8. The CDR3 spans 15 residues. Germline CDR1 and CDR2: SGHNT and YYREEE (reference sequence). The CDR3 DNA follows: TGTGCCAGCAGCCGAGACCTTAGCGGGGCCGGGGAGCTGTTTTTT. As protein: CASSRDLSGAGELFF.

This chain joins TRBV27 and TRBJ2-1; 9 nucleotides line up with TRBD1. Germline values: CDR1 MNHEY, CDR2 SMNVEV (reference sequence). The CDR3 extends over 15 amino acids. The V segment lost 2 bases and the J segment 7 bases; nucleotides outside the gene matches: 6. CDR3 nucleotide sequence: TGTGCCAGCAGTTTACGGGACAGGGAGTGGAATGAGCAGTTCTTC. Translated, it gives CASSLRDREWNEQFF.

The chain recombines TRBV27 with TRBJ2-5; TRBD1 matches at 7 bases. V gave up 6 bases and J gave up 5 bases; unmatched junction bases: 12. The CDR3 is 15 amino acids. Germline CDR1 is MNHEY and CDR2 is SMNVEV (reference sequence). CDR3 loop: CASSQRRGRGETQYF. CDR3 nucleotides: TGTGCCAGCAGCCAAAGAAGGGGGCGAGGGGAGACCCAGTACTTC.